These 26 T cell receptor beta chains were sequenced from one sample in a study of low-dose radiotherapy and immunotherapy resistance in tumors. The time point denotes: before trial treatment. Covering alpha and beta chains, TRAV- and TRBV-specific primers were used for the first-strand cDNA. TCR amplification used about 20 PCR cycles, a constant-region primer and a V-primer adapter. MiXCR, run by TCRdb on the reads, gives a single entry per CDR3 protein. The sample consists of some 71,000 distinct CDR3 sequences, less than 40% of them appearing once. This specimen was PBMCs, taken before treatment. The receptors originated from a female donor with ovarian cancer.

The V call is TRBV7-2, the J call TRBJ1-2, with D possibly TRBD1 on 6 matching bases. The CDR3 length is 16 residues. With 4 bases removed from V and 7 bases from J, the gap between germline ends came to 22 bases. From germline, CDR1 is SGHTA and CDR2 FQGNSA. CDR3 region: CASSSNGGGGEGGYTF. CDR3 sequence (DNA): TGTGCCAGCAGCTCAAACGGGGGGGGCGGTGAGGGTGGCTACACCTTC.

The chain combines TRBV5-6 with TRBJ2-1, with D possibly matching TRBD1 (6 bases). Germline V gene lookup returns CDR1 SGHDT and CDR2 YYEEEE. Trimming left V 4 bases short and J 0 bases short, with 14 bases between. This CDR3 spans 16 amino acids. The CDR3, as DNA: TGTGCCAGCAGCCGTTTCCGACAGGACTCCTACAATGAGCAGTTCTTC. The encoded protein is CASSRFRQDSYNEQFF.

This clonotype was picked up many times. V gene TRBV20-1 combines with J gene TRBJ1-2; D gene uncertain. Germline V gene data show CDR1 as DFQATT and CDR2 as SNEGSKA (reference sequence). V dropped 3 bases and J dropped 3 bases, with 14 bases sitting between them. The CDR3 consists of 14 residues. The CDR3 here is CSASSGSSHYGYTF. Here the CDR3 DNA reads TGCAGTGCTAGTTCCGGCAGCTCCCACTATGGCTACACCTTC.

The J gene is TRBJ1-1, the V gene TRBV6-6; D is perhaps TRBD1 (5 bases). V was cut by 7 bases and J by 1 base, with 10 bases left in between. This CDR3 is built from 13 residues. Germline CDR1 reads MNHNY; CDR2 reads SVGAGI (reference sequence). In nucleotides, the CDR3 is TGTGCCAGCACGGGGGAGTCGAACACTGAAGCTTTCTTT. Amino acid sequence: CASTGESNTEAFF.

V is TRBV12-3 or TRBV12-4 and J is TRBJ2-5, with D unresolved. This CDR3 contains 13 residues. V was clipped by 6 bases and J by 5 bases, with 13 bases between them. DNA of the CDR3: TGTGCCAGCAGCGCCCAGCTAGTTGAGACCCAGTACTTC. It encodes CASSAQLVETQYF.

This clonotype was counted ten times or more. The chain uses TRBV18 and TRBJ2-1; 8 positions match TRBD1. Germline trimming cut 3 bases from V and 8 bases from J; bases unmatched to any gene: 9. Per the germline V gene, CDR1 is KGHSH and CDR2 is LQKENI. This CDR3 region has 15 residues. The CDR3 DNA is TGTGCCAGCTCACCGGTGGCAGGGGGCATCGATGAGCAGTTCTTC. This translates into CASSPVAGGIDEQFF.

V and J are TRBV3-1 and TRBJ2-7, with D possibly called TRBD1 or TRBD2 (5 bases each). The CDR3 is 11 amino acids. Germline V gene lookup returns CDR1 LGHDT and CDR2 YNNKEL (reference sequence). Trimming removed 3 bases at V and 6 bases at J, with 6 bases between. The CDR3 DNA is TGTGCCAGCAGCCATGGGGGCGAGCAGTACTTC. Amino acids: CASSHGGEQYF.

With regard to this clonotype: This likely came from a read error, as a far larger clone is one base away. The rearrangement uses TRBV15 and TRBJ2-7; D might be TRBD2 (6 bases). The ends were cut back, 0 bases at V and 7 bases at J, with 28 bases in the middle. The CDR3 consists of 19 residues. Germline CDR1 reads LNHNV; CDR2 reads YYDKDF (reference sequence). In DNA form, the CDR3 reads TGTGCCACCAGCAGAGATCTCTGGGCGGACTACCCTACCTACAATGAGCAGTACTTC. It encodes CATSRDLWADYPTYNEQYF.

As regards this clonotype: The germline gene is not matched at one end of the junction; a read error may be the cause. The CDR3 region has the DNA TGTGCCATCAGTGATCTTCGGGAGGATTCACCCCTCCACTTT. This encodes CAISDLREDSPLHF. This rearrangement joins TRBV6-8 to TRBJ1-6, with no clear D. CDR1 and CDR2 from the germline V gene are MNHGY and SAAAGT. This CDR3 has 14 amino acids.

This clonotype occurred many times. The CDR3 DNA sequence: TGCAGCGTTGGTCTTGGCGGGAGCACAGATACGCAGTATTTT. Residues: CSVGLGGSTDTQYF. J is TRBJ2-3 and V is TRBV29-1; maybe TRBD2 (5 bases). This CDR3 region has 14 residues. The V gene lost 4 bases and the J gene lost 0 bases, with 11 bases spanning the gap. The germline CDR1 and CDR2 sequences are SQVTM and ANQGSEA.

The V and J genes are TRBV6-1 and TRBJ2-2; 11 bases align to TRBD2. The CDR3 has 15 amino acids. Germline V CDR1 and CDR2: MNHNS, SASEGT. V trimming: 9 bases; J trimming: 7 bases; junction bases outside the gene matches: 10. CDR3 sequence: CASTPTSGGIGELFF. The CDR3 DNA reads as TGTGCCAGTACACCTACTAGCGGGGGAATCGGGGAGCTGTTTTTT.

This clonotype was detected many times. V usage is TRBV2 and J usage is TRBJ1-2; 7 nucleotides line up with TRBD1. Germline CDR1 is SNHLY and CDR2 is FYNNEI. This CDR3 comprises 14 residues. V dropped 8 bases and J dropped 6; count of bases not matched to a gene: 12. The CDR3 DNA sequence: TGTGCCAGCGTAATGACAGGGAGAATAGATGGCTACACCTTC. This codes for CASVMTGRIDGYTF.

This clonotype was seen at least ten times. The rearrangement uses TRBV6-5 and TRBJ2-1, with unresolved D. The CDR3 extends over 13 amino acids. CDR1 is MNHEY and CDR2 is SVGAGI in the germline V gene. The V and J ends lost 6 bases and 4 bases respectively, with 10 bases between them. The CDR3 bases are TGTGCCAGCAGAACGACCCGATACAATGAGCAGTTCTTC. This encodes CASRTTRYNEQFF.

This clonotype was seen ten or more times. At one boundary the junction diverges from the germline segment, which might be a read error. The chain has TRBV5-1 and TRBJ2-3; no reliable D call. Germline V lookup: CDR1 SGHRS, CDR2 YFSETQ. The CDR3 loop spans 11 amino acids. CDR3 sequence reads: CASSLTDTQYF. The DNA for the CDR3 is TGTGCCAGCAGCCTCACAGATACGCAGTATTTT. Full variable domain (remainder filled in from reference TRBV5-1 and TRBJ2-3): KAGVTQTPRYLIKTRGQQVTLSCSPISGHRSVSWYQQTPGQGLQFLFEYFSETQRNKGNFPGRFSGRQFSNSRSEMNVSTLELGDSALYLCASSLTDTQYFGPGTRLTVL.

In this sample, this clonotype turned up many times. The V call is TRBV5-1, the J call TRBJ2-2, with D tentatively TRBD1 or TRBD2 (5 bases each). The V end lost 4 bases, the J end lost 1 base, and 17 bases lay between the germline ends. CDR1 and CDR2 (germline): SGHRS, YFSETQ. The CDR3 totals 17 residues. The CDR3 here is CASSRRQRTQNTGELFF. Written as DNA, the CDR3 is TGCGCCAGCAGCCGACGACAGCGGACCCAGAACACCGGGGAGCTGTTTTTT. The full variable domain, in which reference TRBV5-1 and TRBJ2-2 provide the parts outside the CDR3, is KAGVTQTPRYLIKTRGQQVTLSCSPISGHRSVSWYQQTPGQGLQFLFEYFSETQRNKGNFPGRFSGRQFSNSRSEMNVSTLELGDSALYLCASSRRQRTQNTGELFFGEGSRLTVL.

Ten or more counts support this clonotype. This chain uses TRBV4-1 with TRBJ1-5; TRBD1 aligns across 8 bases. V lost 3 bases and J lost 2; bases outside the gene matches: 3. This CDR3 spans 15 amino acids. The V gene's germline CDR1 is MGHRA and CDR2 YSYEKL. The CDR3 DNA reads TGCGCCAGCAGCCAGCTACAGGGGGGCAATCAGCCCCAGCATTTT. Its translation is CASSQLQGGNQPQHF.

In its sample, this clonotype was seen many times. The chain combines TRBV7-3 with TRBJ2-5; D gene uncertain. Germline CDR1 reads SGHTA; CDR2 reads FQGTGA. This CDR3 spans 15 amino acids. Trimming took 1 base from V and 0 from J, leaving 9 bases between them. The CDR3 reads CASSLNIEDQETQYF. The CDR3 nucleotides read TGTGCCAGCAGCTTAAATATAGAAGACCAAGAGACCCAGTACTTC.

This clonotype was detected only a few times. The chain is built from TRBV12-3 or TRBV12-4 and TRBJ2-7, with 10 bases lining up with TRBD1. V shed 5 bases and J 5 bases; nucleotides not matched to a gene: 6. This CDR3 has 14 amino acids. CDR3 nucleotides: TGTGCCAGCAGTGCGACAGGGGGCAAAAACGAGCAGTACTTC. It encodes CASSATGGKNEQYF.

By share, this clonotype counts as medium-sized. The V gene is TRBV28, the J gene TRBJ2-1, with D tentatively TRBD1 (5 bases). The length of the CDR3 is 11 residues. V dropped 6 bases and J dropped 10 bases, with 10 bases sitting between them. Germline V lookup: CDR1 MDHEN, CDR2 SYDVKM. CDR3 nucleotides: TGTGCCAGCAGCAGACAGCCCGAGCAGTTCTTC. It specifies CASSRQPEQFF.

This clonotype was observed at least ten times. This rearrangement joins TRBV20-1 to TRBJ2-1; the D gene is possibly TRBD2 (5 bases). The ends were cut back, 0 bases at V and 0 bases at J, with 15 bases in the middle. Per germline, CDR1 DFQATT and CDR2 SNEGSKA (reference sequence). This CDR3 contains 17 residues. The CDR3 reads CSARDSSRGASYNEQFF. In DNA form, the CDR3 reads TGCAGTGCTAGAGACTCCTCCCGGGGAGCCTCCTACAATGAGCAGTTCTTC.

As to this clonotype: It is unclear where the CDR3 begins or ends on the DNA, so no DNA is shown, and the CDR3 is as TCRdb lists it. The V and J genes are TRBV10-3 and TRBJ2-3; the listed D gene, TRBD2, was not tested against the DNA. The CDR3 is made up of 23 amino acids, end residues included. Germline assignment: CDR1 ENHRY and CDR2 SYGVKD. The CDR3 protein is CAIGEGVDGSNYGYTFGSDTQYF.

The chain carries TRBV7-2 and TRBJ2-3; D might be TRBD2 (5 bases). The CDR3 has 14 amino acids. The germline V and J ends were trimmed by 7 bases and 2 bases, with 13 bases remaining between them. Germline CDR1 SGHTA, CDR2 FQGNSA. CDR3 sequence (DNA): TGTGCCAGCAATTCGGGATCCCTCACAGATACGCAGTATTTT. Protein sequence: CASNSGSLTDTQYF.

In regard to this clonotype: Its ends do not fully match the called genes, so a read error is possible. The V call is TRBV24-1, the J call TRBJ2-7; D is uncertain. The CDR3 consists of 15 residues. CDR1 and CDR2 (germline): KGHDR, SFDVKD. The CDR3 reads CVTSDLGSPGNEQYF. Written as DNA, the CDR3 is TGTGTCACCAGCGACCTCGGTTCCCCAGGTAATGAGCAGTACTTC.

There are a few counts of this clonotype. The CDR3 DNA reads as TGCAGCGTTGAGAGGGACAGGGGGTCTAAGACCCAGTACTTC. Protein product: CSVERDRGSKTQYF. The V call is TRBV29-1, the J call TRBJ2-5; 11 bases are a match to TRBD1. CDR1 is SQVTM, CDR2 ANQGSEA, per germline. CDR3 size: 14 residues. Germline trimming cut 3 bases from V and 6 bases from J; bases unmatched to any gene: 6. Drawing the rest from reference TRBV29-1 and TRBJ2-5, the complete variable domain is SAVISQKPSRDICQRGTSLTIQCQVDSQVTMMFWYRQQPGQSLTLIATANQGSEATYESGFVIDKFPISRPNLTFSTLTVSNMSPEDSSIYLCSVERDRGSKTQYFGPGTRLLVL.

This clonotype was counted ten times or more. The CDR3 coding sequence is TGTGCCAGCACTCAGCGGGGCATTTTACGCACAGATACGCAGTATTTT. Its translation: CASTQRGILRTDTQYF. The rearrangement links TRBV6-2 or TRBV6-3 to TRBJ2-3, with TRBD2 identical over 7 bases. The CDR3 totals 16 residues. The V gene's germline CDR1 is MNHEY and CDR2 SVGEGT. The V segment lost 7 bases and the J segment 1 base; nucleotides outside the gene matches: 11.

The rearrangement links TRBV20-1 to TRBJ1-1; 9 nucleotides line up with TRBD1. Trimming at V came to 4 bases and at J to 5 bases, leaving 8 bases not matched to a gene. CDR1 is DFQATT, CDR2 SNEGSKA, per germline (reference sequence). The CDR3 totals 14 residues. CDR3 protein: CSATKTGGRTEAFF. The CDR3 nucleotides read TGCAGTGCTACAAAGACAGGGGGGAGAACTGAAGCTTTCTTT.